This T cell receptor (beta chain) came from a study of cytomegalovirus exposure and HLA in healthy donors. In regard to this clone: Its target is not known.

General study points: Both high specificity and high sensitivity reportedly marked the classifier's diagnosis of cytomegalovirus status. Confirmation was obtained in vitro that a few CMV-associated chains are specific for CMV antigens.

PCR employed 60 Vbeta and 13 Jbeta primers. Clones were sequenced by immunoSEQ multiplex PCR, and TCRdb holds only the in-frame ones, with some missing. In the table there are 150,000 to 200,000 clones, about 83% of which are singletons. Germline CDR1 SGHAT, CDR2 FQNNGV. The CDR3 sequence is 12 residues long. The V and J ends lost 6 bases and 8 bases respectively, with 11 bases between them. V usage is TRBV11-2 and J usage is TRBJ1-3; no firm D call. The source is a female donor in good health and CMV-seronegative. The specimen sequenced was PBMCs. As DNA, the CDR3 is TGTGCCAGCAGACTACTCGGGGACACCATATATTTT. Protein: CASRLLGDTIYF. Based on the CDR3 plus reference TRBV11-2 and TRBJ1-3, the full variable domain is EAGVAQSPRYKIIEKRQSVAFWCNPISGHATLYWYQQILGQGPKLLIQFQNNGVVDDSQLPKDRFSAERLKGVDSTLKIQPAKLEDSAVYLCASRLLGDTIYFGEGSWLTVV.